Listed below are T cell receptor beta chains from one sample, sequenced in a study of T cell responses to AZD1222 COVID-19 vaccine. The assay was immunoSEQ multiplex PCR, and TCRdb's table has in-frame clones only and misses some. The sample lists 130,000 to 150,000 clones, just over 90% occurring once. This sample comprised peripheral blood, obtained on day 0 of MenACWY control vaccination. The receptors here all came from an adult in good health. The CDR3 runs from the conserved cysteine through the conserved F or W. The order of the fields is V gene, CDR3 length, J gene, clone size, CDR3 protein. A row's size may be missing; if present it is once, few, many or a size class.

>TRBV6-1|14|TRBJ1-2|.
CASSEGQLKGGYTF
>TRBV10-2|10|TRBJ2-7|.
CASSGHEQYF
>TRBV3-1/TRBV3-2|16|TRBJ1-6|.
CASSPIRTGGASPLHF
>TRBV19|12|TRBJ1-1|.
CASSIPGSEAFF
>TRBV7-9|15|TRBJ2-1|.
CASSPRGGSYNEQFF
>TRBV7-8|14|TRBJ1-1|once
CASSLPGANTEAFF
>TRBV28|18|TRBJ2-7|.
CASSLPPELAGGPYEQYF
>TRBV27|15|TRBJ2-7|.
CASSFSGESSYEQYF
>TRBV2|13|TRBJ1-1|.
CASTAHRDAEAFF
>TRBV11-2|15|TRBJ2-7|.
CASSLALPGETKQYF
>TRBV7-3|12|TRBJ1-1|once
CASSSTGTEAFF
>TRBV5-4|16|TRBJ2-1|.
CASSLGLAGGPNEQFF
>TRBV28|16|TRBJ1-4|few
CASSPRWDRAGEKLFF
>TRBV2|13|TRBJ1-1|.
CASSAQANTEAFF
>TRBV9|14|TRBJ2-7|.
CASSVDLAGGEQYF